This T cell receptor (beta chain) originates from a study of blood T cell repertoires in COVID-19. Overall study: The samples span acute and convalescent COVID-19 from the United States, Italy and Spain.

In the original workflow: Cell counts per sample came from amplifying reference gene primers. Method: immunoSEQ multiplex PCR; TCRdb's copy keeps in-frame clones and lacks some. For V, J and clone size, that table is used; D and trimming come from the DNA. The sample holds around 60,000 clones; around 87% are singletons and the top ten take about 13%. The J segment lost 3 bases and the V segment lost 4 bases, leaving 5 bases of the junction unmatched. This CDR3 is built from 15 residues. The germline V gene encodes CDR1 SGHTA and CDR2 FQGNSA. The sequence derives from a man in his sixties with active COVID-19. The sequencing input was peripheral blood. This chain uses TRBV7-2 with TRBJ2-5; 10 bases fit TRBD1. This CDR3 is CASSSLGTGEETQYF. CDR3 in DNA: TGTGCCAGCAGCTCGCTCGGGACAGGGGAAGAGACCCAGTACTTC.